This T cell receptor (beta chain) was retrieved from a study of T cell responses to AZD1222 COVID-19 vaccine. Study-level findings and limits: Targets within unmutated variant regions were reportedly found for nearly half of spike-specific TCRs. Vaccination with two AZD1222 doses was followed by a rise in Spike-specific TCR breadth and depth. White British people made up most donors, females outnumbered males, and clonal diversity was possibly underestimated. Scientists sampled the repertoires only once the peak T cell response had passed.

A word on this clone: What it binds is unknown.

The method was immunoSEQ multiplex PCR; TCRdb's version includes in-frame clones alone and lacks a portion of them. The sample consists of about 130,000 clones, around 91% of them appearing once. CDR1 and CDR2 (germline): SEHNR, FQNEAQ (reference sequence). Trimming shortened V by 4 bases and J by 3 bases, and 9 bases separated the two germline ends. This CDR3 region has 13 residues. This specimen consisted of peripheral blood, obtained on day 0 of MenACWY control vaccination. The receptor was isolated from an adult in good health. The chain links TRBV7-9 to TRBJ1-1; D possibly corresponds to TRBD1 (5 bases). Written as DNA, the CDR3 is TGTGCCAGCAGCTATACAGGACACACTGAAGCTTTCTTT. Encoded protein: CASSYTGHTEAFF.